Listed below are T cell receptor beta chains from one sample, sequenced in a study of blood T cell repertoires in COVID-19. The data were produced by immunoSEQ multiplex PCR, yet TCRdb's version contains in-frame clones alone and is incomplete. This sample has 250,000 to 350,000 clones; about 90% occur once, and the top ten carry approximately 8%. The specimen sequenced was peripheral blood. Receptors originate from a woman between 50 and 59 years old who had recovered from COVID-19. Both conserved end residues are part of each CDR3. D genes are given only for firm matches. Clone size is stated in some rows and not others, as once, few, many or a class when expanded.

few,TRBV7-9,TRBD1,TRBJ1-1,TGTGCCAGCAGCTTAGGGACAGGGGAAGCTTTCTTT,CASSLGTGEAFF
many,TRBV7-9,TRBD1,TRBJ1-1,TGTGCCAGCAGCCCCAAGGCAGGGGGCAAGGGAGCTTTCTTT,CASSPKAGGKGAFF
.,TRBV19,TRBD1,TRBJ1-5,TGTGCCAGTAGTATCGACAGGGGAAGCAATCAGCCCCAGCATTTT,CASSIDRGSNQPQHF
.,TRBV27,TRBD2,TRBJ2-3,TGTGCCAGCTTCTCCCCTAGCGGGAGAGATAGTTCGGCACGAGATACGCAGTATTTT,CASFSPSGRDSSARDTQYF
.,TRBV28,.,TRBJ2-2,TGTGCCAGCAGTTTAAGGCGAGGGGGGAACACCGGGGAGCTGTTTTTT,CASSLRRGGNTGELFF
.,TRBV28,.,TRBJ2-1,TGTGCCAGCAGTCCCCATCTTCTCAGGGCGGACAATGAGCAGTTCTTC,CASSPHLLRADNEQFF
few,TRBV4-1,.,TRBJ2-7,TGCGCCAGCAGCCAAGAGAGACAGGCACACGAGCAGTACTTC,CASSQERQAHEQYF
.,TRBV12-3/TRBV12-4,TRBD1,TRBJ1-2,TGTGCCAGCAGTTCCGAGGGGGCGGATGGCTACACCTTC,CASSSEGADGYTF
.,TRBV12-3/TRBV12-4,.,TRBJ2-2,TGTGCCAGCAGTTTGAGGCCCGGGGAGCTGTTTTTT,CASSLRPGELFF
.,TRBV20-1,TRBD2,TRBJ2-3,TGCAGTGCCAGTTTGAGCGGGGGGTTCACAGATACGCAGTATTTT,CSASLSGGFTDTQYF
.,TRBV18,.,TRBJ1-1,TGTGCCAGCTCACCAGCAGGGCAGAACACTGAAGCTTTCTTT,CASSPAGQNTEAFF
.,TRBV3-1/TRBV3-2,.,TRBJ2-7,TGTGCCAGCAGCCAAGGGGCTGTTAGCTCCTACGAGCAGTACTTC,CASSQGAVSSYEQYF
.,TRBV29-1,.,TRBJ1-4,TGCAGCGTTGGGGCGGGGGGTAGAGAAAAACTGTTTTTT,CSVGAGGREKLFF
.,TRBV19,TRBD1,TRBJ2-3,TGTGCCAGTGTCCCGGGACAGGGGCACACAGATACGCAGTATTTT,CASVPGQGHTDTQYF
.,TRBV19,TRBD1,TRBJ2-7,TGTGCCAGTAGTATAGGGACAGGGGGCATCTACGAGCAGTACTTC,CASSIGTGGIYEQYF
.,TRBV19,.,TRBJ1-4,TGTGCCAGTAGTGGGGGGACCGCAACTAATGAAAAACTGTTTTTT,CASSGGTATNEKLFF
.,TRBV4-3,.,TRBJ2-1,TGCGCCAGCAGCCAAGACCCTTACAATGAGCAGTTCTTC,CASSQDPYNEQFF
.,TRBV28,.,TRBJ1-2,TGTGCCAGCACGAGGCAGGGGTTATCCTATGGCTACACCTTC,CASTRQGLSYGYTF
.,TRBV11-2,TRBD1,TRBJ1-2,TGTGCCAGCAGCTTACAGTCGGGACAGGGGTTCTTCTATGGCTACACCTTC,CASSLQSGQGFFYGYTF
.,TRBV7-8,.,TRBJ1-5,TGTGCCAGCAGCTTCGACAGTCTTGGTCGCAATCAGCCCCAGCATTTT,CASSFDSLGRNQPQHF
.,TRBV5-6,TRBD1,TRBJ1-3,TGTGCCAGCAGCTTAGGACAGGGGAGGTCGAGAAACACCATATATTTT,CASSLGQGRSRNTIYF
once,TRBV3-1/TRBV3-2,.,TRBJ1-6,TGTGCCAGCACCCCCGGTGAAAGAAATTCACCCCTCCACTTT,CASTPGERNSPLHF
.,TRBV15,.,TRBJ1-3,TGTGCCACCAGCAGAGACAGGGGACCGACTGGAAACACCATATATTTT,CATSRDRGPTGNTIYF
.,TRBV5-1,.,TRBJ1-3,TGCGCCAGCAGCTCCCAGACAGGAAACACCATATATTTT,CASSSQTGNTIYF
once,TRBV6-5,.,TRBJ2-2,TGTGCCAGCAGTACGACTAATCTGAACACCGGGGAGCTGTTTTTT,CASSTTNLNTGELFF
.,TRBV7-9,TRBD1,TRBJ1-2,TGTGCCAGCAGCCGAACCGGGACAGTCGATGGCTACACCTTC,CASSRTGTVDGYTF
.,TRBV18,.,TRBJ1-6,TGTGCCAGCTCACCAAACAGGGATAATTCACCCCTCCACTTT,CASSPNRDNSPLHF
.,TRBV5-1,TRBD1,TRBJ1-1,TGCGCCAGCAGCTTGATCCCGGGACAGGAGGGCACTGAAGCTTTCTTT,CASSLIPGQEGTEAFF
.,TRBV27,TRBD2,TRBJ2-1,TGTGCCAGCAGTTCGAAAAGACTAGCGGGGGGACTAAGCTCCTACAATGAGCAGTTCTTC,CASSSKRLAGGLSSYNEQFF
.,TRBV30,.,TRBJ1-1,TGTGCCTGGAGTACCTCAGGGGTCACTGAAGCTTTCTTT,CAWSTSGVTEAFF
few,TRBV28,TRBD1,TRBJ1-1,TGTGCCAGCAGTTTCTCGATTGGGACAGATTCTGAAGCTTTCTTT,CASSFSIGTDSEAFF
.,TRBV9,TRBD2,TRBJ2-1,TGTGCCAGCAGCGTAGTGGGCGGGAGAGGCGATGAGCAGTTCTTC,CASSVVGGRGDEQFF
once,TRBV30,.,TRBJ1-5,TGTGCCTGGAGTGGGAACAGCCTTAATCAGCCCCAGCATTTT,CAWSGNSLNQPQHF
.,TRBV6-5,TRBD1,TRBJ2-3,TGTGCCAGCCTGGCGGACAGGGGGCGAGGTACGCAGTATTTT,CASLADRGRGTQYF
.,TRBV27,.,TRBJ2-3,TGTGCCAGCAGTTTCCCTCCTCCGGATACGCAGTATTTT,CASSFPPPDTQYF
.,TRBV27,TRBD1,TRBJ1-2,TGTGCCAGCAGTTTTCACAGGGGGAACTATGGCTACACCTTC,CASSFHRGNYGYTF
.,TRBV6-2/TRBV6-3,TRBD2,TRBJ2-1,TGTGCCAGCAGTTACTCCGGACTAGCGGGAGACCACAATGAGCAGTTCTTC,CASSYSGLAGDHNEQFF
.,TRBV7-2,TRBD2,TRBJ2-5,TGTGCCAGCAGCTTAGGGGGGGGAGAAGCGGAGACCCAGTACTTC,CASSLGGGEAETQYF
.,TRBV5-6,TRBD1,TRBJ2-2,TGTGCCAGCAGCTTGACCGGGACAGGGTTGGCCGGGGAGCTGTTTTTT,CASSLTGTGLAGELFF
once,TRBV7-8,.,TRBJ2-4,TGTGCCAGCAGCCAAGGCCCGGGAGCGGGAAACATTCAGTACTTC,CASSQGPGAGNIQYF
once,TRBV19,.,TRBJ1-5,TGTGCCAGCAGGGGCGAGGGGCTGAGCAATCAGCCCCAGCATTTT,CASRGEGLSNQPQHF
.,TRBV6-5,TRBD1,TRBJ2-7,TGTGCCAGCAGTCCCAGACAGGGCGAGCAGTACTTC,CASSPRQGEQYF
.,TRBV7-9,.,TRBJ1-5,TGTGCCAGCAGCTCCGGTACAGGAAATCAGCCCCAGCATTTT,CASSSGTGNQPQHF
once,TRBV11-2,TRBD1,TRBJ2-1,TGTGCCAGCAGCTTGAACCGGGACAGGGGCGTCGATGAGCAGTTCTTC,CASSLNRDRGVDEQFF
.,TRBV12-3/TRBV12-4,.,TRBJ2-7,TGTGCCAGCAGTTTAGGGACATTCTACGAGCAGTACTTC,CASSLGTFYEQYF
.,TRBV7-9,.,TRBJ1-3,TGTACGAGCGGGTCGAGCTCTGGAAACACCATATATTTT,CTSGSSSGNTIYF
once,TRBV7-2,.,TRBJ1-5,TGTGCCAGCAGCTTAGGAGTTACTCAGCCCCAGCATTTT,CASSLGVTQPQHF
few,TRBV25-1,.,TRBJ1-3,TGTGCCAGCAGTGAATACTCAGGGCCCGGAAACACCATATATTTT,CASSEYSGPGNTIYF
.,TRBV18,TRBD1,TRBJ1-1,TGTGCCAGCTCACCGCAGGGGGCTGATATGAACACTGAAGCTTTCTTT,CASSPQGADMNTEAFF
.,TRBV11-3,TRBD2,TRBJ2-1,TGTGCCAGCAGCTTAGGCGGGAGCACCTACAATGAGCAGTTCTTC,CASSLGGSTYNEQFF